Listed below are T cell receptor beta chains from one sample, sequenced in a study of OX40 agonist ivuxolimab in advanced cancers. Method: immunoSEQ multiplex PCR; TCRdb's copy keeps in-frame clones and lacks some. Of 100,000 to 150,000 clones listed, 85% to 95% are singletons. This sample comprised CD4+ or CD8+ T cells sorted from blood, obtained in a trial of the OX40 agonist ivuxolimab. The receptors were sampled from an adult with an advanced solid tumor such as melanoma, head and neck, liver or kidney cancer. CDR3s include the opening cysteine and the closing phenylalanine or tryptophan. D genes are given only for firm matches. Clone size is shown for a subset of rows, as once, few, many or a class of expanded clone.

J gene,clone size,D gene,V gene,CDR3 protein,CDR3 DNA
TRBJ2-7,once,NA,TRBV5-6,CASSLLGSQDYEQYF,TGTGCCAGCAGCTTGTTAGGGTCCCAGGATTACGAGCAGTACTTC
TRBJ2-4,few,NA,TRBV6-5,CASSAGLSRDIQYF,TGTGCCAGCAGTGCCGGACTTTCGAGAGACATTCAGTACTTC
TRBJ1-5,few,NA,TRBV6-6,CASSYLGGYQPQHF,TGTGCCAGCAGTTACCTGGGGGGATATCAGCCCCAGCATTTT
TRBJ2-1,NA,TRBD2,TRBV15,CATSSPGTSGNNEQFF,TGTGCCACCAGCAGCCCCGGGACTAGCGGAAACAATGAGCAGTTCTTC
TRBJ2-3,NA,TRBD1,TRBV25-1,CASSDSFGDRGIDTQYF,TGTGCCAGCAGTGACTCCTTCGGGGACAGGGGAATAGATACGCAGTATTTT
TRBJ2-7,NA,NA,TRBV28,CASSLPGHNSYEQYF,TGTGCCAGCAGTCTCCCGGGACACAACTCCTACGAGCAGTACTTC
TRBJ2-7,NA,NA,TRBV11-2,CASSLYRDINEQYF,TGTGCCAGCAGCTTATACAGGGATATCAACGAGCAGTACTTC
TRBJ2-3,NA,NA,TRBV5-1,CASSLGQTTDTQYF,TGCGCCAGCAGCTTGGGACAGACCACAGATACGCAGTATTTT
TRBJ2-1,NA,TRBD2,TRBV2,CASTERTSPERSEQFF,TGTGCCAGCACCGAAAGGACTAGCCCGGAGAGGAGTGAGCAGTTCTTC
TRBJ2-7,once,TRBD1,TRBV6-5,CASSYSGQPSYEQYF,TGTGCCAGCAGTTACTCGGGACAGCCATCCTACGAGCAGTACTTC
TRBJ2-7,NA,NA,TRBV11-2,CASSLAGSGAYGRYEQYF,TGTGCCAGCAGCTTAGCGGGCTCGGGGGCCTATGGGCGATACGAGCAGTACTTC
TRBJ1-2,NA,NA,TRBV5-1,CASSRRQGDGYTF,TGCGCCAGCAGCCGAAGGCAGGGAGATGGCTACACCTTC
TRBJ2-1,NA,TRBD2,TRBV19,CASKDLAGAYNEQFF,TGTGCCAGTAAAGATCTTGCGGGAGCTTACAATGAGCAGTTCTTC
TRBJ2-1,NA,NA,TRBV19,CASSYETNSYNEQFF,TGTGCCAGTAGTTATGAGACCAACTCCTACAATGAGCAGTTCTTC
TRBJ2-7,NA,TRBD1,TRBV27,CASSLSPGQGFHEQYF,TGTGCCAGCAGTTTATCGCCGGGACAGGGGTTCCACGAGCAGTACTTC
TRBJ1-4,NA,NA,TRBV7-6,CASGTGRTLFF,TGTGCCAGCGGTACTGGACGGACTCTGTTTTTT
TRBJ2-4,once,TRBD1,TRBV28,CASSKTGALAKNIQYF,TGTGCCAGCAGCAAGACAGGGGCCCTAGCCAAAAACATTCAGTACTTC
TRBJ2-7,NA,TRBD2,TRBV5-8,CATSARIAGDILYF,TGTGCCACCTCGGCCCGGATAGCGGGAGACATCCTGTACTTC
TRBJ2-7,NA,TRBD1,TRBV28,CASSSYRGRYEQYF,TGTGCCAGCAGTTCCTACAGGGGTCGCTACGAGCAGTACTTC
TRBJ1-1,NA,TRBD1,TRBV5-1,CASSLAWDRVGTEAFF,TGCGCCAGCAGCTTGGCCTGGGACAGGGTGGGCACTGAAGCTTTCTTT
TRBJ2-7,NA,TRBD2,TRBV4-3,CASSQDLGLAGRNEQYF,TGCGCCAGCAGCCAAGATTTGGGGCTAGCGGGAAGAAACGAGCAGTACTTC
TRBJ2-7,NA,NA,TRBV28,CATSGETLYEQYF,TGTGCCACAAGTGGGGAGACCCTTTACGAGCAGTACTTC
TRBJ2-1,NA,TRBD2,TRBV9,CASSKGTSGSYNEQFF,TGTGCCAGCAGCAAAGGGACTAGCGGGAGCTACAATGAGCAGTTCTTC
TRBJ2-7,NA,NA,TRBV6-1,CASSEGGLRSYEQYF,TGTGCCAGCAGTGAAGGGGGCCTACGTTCCTACGAGCAGTACTTC
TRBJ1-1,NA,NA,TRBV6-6,CASSYGETEAFF,TGTGCCAGCAGTTACGGCGAAACTGAAGCTTTCTTT